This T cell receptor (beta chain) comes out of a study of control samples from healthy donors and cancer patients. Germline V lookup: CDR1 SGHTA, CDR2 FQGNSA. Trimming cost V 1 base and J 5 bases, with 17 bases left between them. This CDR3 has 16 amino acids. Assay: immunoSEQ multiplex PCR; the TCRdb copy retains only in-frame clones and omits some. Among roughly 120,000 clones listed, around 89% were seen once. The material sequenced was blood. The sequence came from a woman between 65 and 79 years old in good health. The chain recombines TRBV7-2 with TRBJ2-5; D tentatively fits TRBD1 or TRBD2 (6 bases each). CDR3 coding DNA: TGTGCCAGCAGCTTAGGCCGGGGGCCCACTATGGAGACCCAGTACTTC. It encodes CASSLGRGPTMETQYF.